In this sample, the clone carrying this T cell receptor (beta chain) turned up a few times. Its antigen is currently unknown. The sample is drawn from a study of response to subunit inactivated influenza vaccine. Study-wide results and caveats: The authors proposed limited new T cell recruitment per seasonal influenza vaccination.

The junction had 6 bases not matched to a gene; V was cut back by 3 bases and J by 7 bases. Germline values: CDR1 DFQATT, CDR2 SNEGSKA (reference sequence). This CDR3 has 15 amino acids. MiXCR, run by TCRdb on the RT-PCR reads, gives a single entry per CDR3 protein. The table records 530,000 or so distinct CDR3 sequences, 13% to 15% of them present only once. This chain uses TRBV20-1 with TRBJ2-3, with TRBD2 matching over 14 bases. The sample was PBMCs from blood, taken about 12 days after vaccination. This clonotype was obtained from a man in his fifties who received an inactivated influenza vaccine. For the CDR3, the DNA is TGCAGTGCTAGCGTTGGGACTAGCGGGAGAAATACGCAGTATTTT. The encoded protein is CSASVGTSGRNTQYF.